This is a list of T cell receptor beta chains from one sample in a study of shared clonotypes between healthy human individuals. Assay used: immunoSEQ multiplex PCR; TCRdb lists only in-frame clones, some missing. The table has about 2.4 million clones, 80% to 95% seen once. Sequencing used naive CD4+ T cells from PBMCs. The receptors derive from a man between 18 and 29 years old in good health. Some clones in this sample may be carry-over from other donors' samples. Both conserved end residues are part of each CDR3. The order of the fields is clone size, J gene, D gene, V gene, CDR3 protein, CDR3 DNA. The D gene is left open where the match is weak. Size is omitted from some rows. Given values are once, few, many or a class for expanded clones.

-	TRBJ1-1	-	TRBV28	CASSTGTARNTEAFF	TGTGCCAGCAGTACCGGGACCGCAAGGAACACTGAAGCTTTCTTT
once	TRBJ2-4	TRBD1	TRBV19	CASSIGDSKNIQYF	TGTGCCAGTAGTATAGGGGACAGTAAAAACATTCAGTACTTC
-	TRBJ2-5	-	TRBV5-1	CASSLGGAQETQYF	TGCGCCAGCAGCTTGGGGGGGGCCCAAGAGACCCAGTACTTC
-	TRBJ2-3	-	TRBV5-1	CASSFEGLNTQYF	TGCGCCAGCAGCTTCGAGGGCCTGAATACGCAGTATTTT
-	TRBJ2-2	-	TRBV18	CASSPRTGELFF	TGTGCCAGCTCACCGAGGACCGGGGAGCTGTTTTTT
once	TRBJ1-2	TRBD1	TRBV29-1	CSAYQGGQGRNYGYTF	TGCAGCGCCTACCAGGGAGGACAGGGGAGGAACTATGGCTACACCTTC
-	TRBJ2-7	-	TRBV6-6	CASSSAWAATGYEQYF	TGTGCCAGCAGTTCTGCTTGGGCCGCGACGGGGTACGAGCAGTACTTC
-	TRBJ2-1	-	TRBV5-1	CASSPTPGQNEQFF	TGCGCCAGCAGTCCCACGCCGGGACAAAATGAGCAGTTCTTC
-	TRBJ2-2	-	TRBV19	CASTRILRAGELFF	TGTGCCAGTACGAGAATTTTGAGGGCCGGGGAGCTGTTTTTT
-	TRBJ2-5	TRBD2	TRBV5-1	CASSLGLAGGPGETQYF	TGCGCCAGCAGCTTGGGACTAGCGGGAGGGCCTGGTGAGACCCAGTACTTC
-	TRBJ1-2	-	TRBV9	CASSARIYGYTF	TGTGCCAGCAGCGCCCGGATCTATGGCTACACCTTC
-	TRBJ1-3	-	TRBV7-8	CASSPGQRNTIYF	TGTGCCAGCAGCCCCGGACAGAGAAACACCATATATTTT
once	TRBJ2-1	-	TRBV5-4	CASSATSLEQFF	TGTGCCAGCAGCGCTACTAGCCTAGAGCAGTTCTTC
-	TRBJ1-5	-	TRBV5-3	CARSRTPSNQPQHF	TGTGCCAGAAGCCGTACACCCTCCAATCAGCCCCAGCATTTT
-	TRBJ1-1	TRBD1	TRBV7-2	CASRAGQGNTEAFF	TGTGCCAGCAGGGCTGGACAGGGGAACACTGAAGCTTTCTTT
-	TRBJ2-6	-	TRBV7-9	CASSLFGFANVLTF	TGTGCCAGCAGCTTATTCGGGTTTGCCAACGTCCTGACTTTC
-	TRBJ2-7	-	TRBV29-1	CSVERQGVGEQYF	TGCAGCGTTGAACGGCAGGGAGTCGGGGAGCAGTACTTC
few	TRBJ1-2	-	TRBV19	CASKPGANYGYTF	TGTGCCAGTAAACCAGGTGCTAACTATGGCTACACCTTC
-	TRBJ2-1	-	TRBV7-9	CAGNEQFF	TGTGCCGGGAATGAGCAGTTCTTC
-	TRBJ1-2	TRBD1	TRBV19	CASSLDNTGGYGYTF	TGTGCCAGTAGTCTGGACAATACAGGGGGCTATGGCTACACCTTC
-	TRBJ2-5	-	TRBV5-1	CASSWTVQETQYF	TGCGCCAGCAGCTGGACAGTCCAAGAGACCCAGTACTTC
-	TRBJ1-1	-	TRBV7-2	CASSREIGAGTEAFF	TGTGCCAGCAGCCGCGAAATAGGGGCTGGGACTGAAGCTTTCTTT
once	TRBJ2-2	-	TRBV15	CATSRDGPGPLAGELFF	TGTGCCACCAGCAGAGATGGGCCCGGACCTCTCGCCGGGGAGCTGTTTTTT
once	TRBJ1-2	-	TRBV21-1	CASSNARTGTSGYTF	TGTGCCAGCAGCAACGCGCGGACAGGGACGTCCGGCTACACCTTC
-	TRBJ2-7	-	TRBV4-2	CASSQEGTGTPYEQYF	TGTGCCAGCAGCCAAGAGGGAACGGGGACCCCCTACGAGCAGTACTTC
-	TRBJ2-7	TRBD2	TRBV19	CASSIRPASGNRYEQYF	TGTGCCAGTAGTATCCGGCCCGCTAGCGGGAATCGCTACGAGCAGTACTTC
-	TRBJ1-4	-	TRBV28	CASSFSRWGKNEKLFF	TGTGCCAGCAGTTTCTCCAGATGGGGCAAAAATGAAAAACTGTTTTTT
-	TRBJ2-7	TRBD2	TRBV28	CASSYPLTREGNYEQYF	TGTGCCAGCAGTTACCCTCTAACGCGGGAGGGGAACTACGAGCAGTACTTC
-	TRBJ2-5	-	TRBV25-1	CASTHRVGEAQYF	TGTGCCAGCACCCACAGGGTTGGAGAGGCCCAGTACTTC
once	TRBJ2-1	-	TRBV7-3	CASSPSLGEYSEQFF	TGTGCCAGCAGCCCCAGCCTAGGGGAATACAGTGAGCAGTTCTTC
-	TRBJ2-1	TRBD2	TRBV10-3	CAISESSGRGQFF	TGTGCCATCAGTGAATCAAGCGGGAGGGGGCAGTTCTTC
-	TRBJ2-1	TRBD1	TRBV12-5	CASGGQDASIHDNEQFF	TGTGCTAGTGGTGGACAGGACGCTTCTATCCATGACAATGAGCAGTTCTTC
-	TRBJ2-1	TRBD1	TRBV6-1	CASSGDRGWYEQFF	TGTGCCAGCAGCGGGGACAGGGGCTGGTATGAGCAGTTCTTC
-	TRBJ1-1	TRBD1	TRBV5-1	CASSQLLESAGQGKRNTEAFF	TGCGCCAGCAGCCAACTTCTAGAGTCTGCGGGACAGGGAAAAAGGAACACTGAAGCTTTCTTT